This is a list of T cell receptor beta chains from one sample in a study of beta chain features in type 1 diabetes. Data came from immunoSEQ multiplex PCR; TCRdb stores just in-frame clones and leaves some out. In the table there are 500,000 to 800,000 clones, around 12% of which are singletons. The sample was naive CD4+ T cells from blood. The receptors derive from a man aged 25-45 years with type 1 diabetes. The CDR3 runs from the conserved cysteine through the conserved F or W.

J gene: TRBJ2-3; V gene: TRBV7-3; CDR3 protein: CASSTSTDTQYF
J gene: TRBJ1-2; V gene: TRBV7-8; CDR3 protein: CASSSAPNLMDRVGGYTF
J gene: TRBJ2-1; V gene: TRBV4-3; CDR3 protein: CASSQDLGGQNEQFF
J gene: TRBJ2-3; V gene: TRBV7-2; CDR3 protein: CASSPRQGARADTQYF
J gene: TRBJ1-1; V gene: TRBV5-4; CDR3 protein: CASSLAHQNTEAFF
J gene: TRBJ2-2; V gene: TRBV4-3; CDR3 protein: CASSQDRTNTGELFF
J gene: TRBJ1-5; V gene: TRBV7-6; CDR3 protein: CASSLTGLDQPQHF
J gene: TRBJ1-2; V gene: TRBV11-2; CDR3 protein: CASSPIQTRPLEHGYTF
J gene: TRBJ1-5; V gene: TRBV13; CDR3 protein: CASSLVGQPQHF
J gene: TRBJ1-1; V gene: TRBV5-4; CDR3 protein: CASSPRVGSGTEAFF
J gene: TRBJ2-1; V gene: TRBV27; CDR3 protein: CASSFHTGYNEQFF
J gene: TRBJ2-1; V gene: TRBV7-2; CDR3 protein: CASSRRTGSSYNEQFF
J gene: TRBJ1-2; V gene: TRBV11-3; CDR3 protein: CASSLGSNYGYTF
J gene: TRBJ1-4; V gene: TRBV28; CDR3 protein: CASSTGWSEKLFF
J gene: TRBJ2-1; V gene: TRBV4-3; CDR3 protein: CASSQASGEGNEQFF
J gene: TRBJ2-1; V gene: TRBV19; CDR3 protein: CASSIDRGTYNEQFF
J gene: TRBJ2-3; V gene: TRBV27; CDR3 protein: CASSSLSLDTQYF
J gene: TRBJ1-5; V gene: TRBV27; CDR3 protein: CASSLEQPQHF
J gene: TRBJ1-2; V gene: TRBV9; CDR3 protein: CASSPSRIGYGYTF
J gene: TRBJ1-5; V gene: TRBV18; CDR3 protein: CASSPPGETQPQHF
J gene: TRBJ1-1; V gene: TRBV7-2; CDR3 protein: CASSPMGQVNTEAFF
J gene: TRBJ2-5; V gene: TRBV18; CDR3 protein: CASSLGTGKETQYF
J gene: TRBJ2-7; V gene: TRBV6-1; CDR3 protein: CASSEAHQRGQGPSSYEQYF
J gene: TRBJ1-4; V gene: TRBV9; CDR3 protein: CASSRTGVSGLREKLFF
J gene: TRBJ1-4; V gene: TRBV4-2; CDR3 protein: CASSPTGATNEKLFF
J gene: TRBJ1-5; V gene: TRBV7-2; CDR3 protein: CASSSRGGQPQHF
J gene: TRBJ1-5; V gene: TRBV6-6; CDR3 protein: CASRWGSNQPQHF
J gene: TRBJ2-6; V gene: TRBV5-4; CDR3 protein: CASSLYERGANVLTF
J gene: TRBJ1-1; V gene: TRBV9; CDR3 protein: CASSATGTGETEAFF
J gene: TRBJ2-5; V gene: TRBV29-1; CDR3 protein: CSVRRGAGETQYF
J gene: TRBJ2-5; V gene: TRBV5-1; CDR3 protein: CASSLGEWETQYF